In this sample, the clone carrying this T cell receptor (beta chain) turned up a few times. These data come from a study of response to subunit inactivated influenza vaccine. TCRdb fed the RT-PCR reads into MiXCR, producing one record per CDR3 protein. The profile shows around 600,000 distinct CDR3 sequences, about 11% of them singletons. The same sample was also used in a study of T cells expressing NK-cell markers. According to that study: For TCR beta, cDNA was produced by 5'RACE template switching with UMIs. In the group of eight sequenced donors, seven were HCMV-seropositive and one was seronegative. These same clonotypes (in a handful of donors) also led the CD3+CD56-NKG2C+ fraction.

The sequence derives from a man aged 45-60 years who received an inactivated influenza vaccine. Sequenced material: PBMCs from blood, taken on the day of vaccination.

The CDR3 spells CASSRAIFSGPGELFF. In DNA form, the CDR3 reads TGTGCCAGCAGCCGCGCCATTTTTAGCGGGCCCGGGGAGCTGTTTTTT. The V call is TRBV14, the J call TRBJ2-2; 7 nucleotides match TRBD2. The length of the CDR3 is 16 residues. Trimming at V came to 4 bases and at J to 6 bases, leaving 11 bases not matched to a gene. Germline CDR1 SGHDN, CDR2 FVKESK.